Included here is one T cell receptor beta chain sequence, with context. Its antigen remains unidentified. Stated treatment: roughly ten-day PBMC culture with coronavirus spike peptide pools or control peptides (ViraFEST assay). The unexposed donor gave CD4+ T cells before the COVID-19 pandemic (2011-2018). Sequencing of DNA taken from cultured CD4+ T cells relied on the Oncomine TCR Beta short-read assay. From cultured CD4+ T cells, genomic DNA was extracted. TCRdb called the PCR reads again in MiXCR, with one record for every CDR3 protein. Among some 5,500 distinct CDR3 sequences, roughly 41% were seen once, and the ten largest hold roughly 28%. The record originates from a study of vaccination and CD4 T cells after COVID-19. Background on the study: Every culture used as a control got a CEFX pool, an HIV-1 Nef pool, or no peptide. Points from the study as a whole: It was observed that, in convalescent patients, a median 86.3% of reactive clones arose only post-vaccination.

The CDR3 sequence is 15 residues long. V dropped 3 bases and J dropped 5 bases, with 13 bases sitting between them. The V gene's germline CDR1 is SGHAT and CDR2 FQNNGV. The rearrangement joins TRBV11-2 to TRBJ2-2; D is uncertain. The clonotype originates from a human donor in good health. Sample: CD4+ T cells from blood, cultured in vitro. CDR3 loop: CASSFGSLRTGELFF. In nucleotides, the CDR3 is TGTGCCAGCAGCTTTGGATCCCTGCGGACCGGGGAGCTGTTTTTT.